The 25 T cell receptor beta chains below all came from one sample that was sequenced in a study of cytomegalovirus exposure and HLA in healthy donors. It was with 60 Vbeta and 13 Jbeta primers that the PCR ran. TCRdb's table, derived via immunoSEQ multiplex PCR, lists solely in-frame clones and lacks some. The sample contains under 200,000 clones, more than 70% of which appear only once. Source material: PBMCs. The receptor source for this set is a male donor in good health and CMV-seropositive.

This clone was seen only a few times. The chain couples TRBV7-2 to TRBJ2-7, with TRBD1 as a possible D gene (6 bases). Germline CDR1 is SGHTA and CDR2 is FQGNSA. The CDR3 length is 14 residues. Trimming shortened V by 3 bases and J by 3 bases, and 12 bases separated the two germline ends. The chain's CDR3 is CASSFAGQNYEQYF. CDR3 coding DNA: TGTGCCAGCAGCTTCGCCGGACAGAACTACGAGCAGTACTTC.

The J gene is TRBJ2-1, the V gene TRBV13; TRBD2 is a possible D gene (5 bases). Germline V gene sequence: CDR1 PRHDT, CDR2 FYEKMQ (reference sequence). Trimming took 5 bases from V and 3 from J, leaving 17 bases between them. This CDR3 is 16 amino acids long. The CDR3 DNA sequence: TGTGCCAGCAGCCACCCATCGGCTAGCATCTACAATGAGCAGTTCTTC. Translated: CASSHPSASIYNEQFF.

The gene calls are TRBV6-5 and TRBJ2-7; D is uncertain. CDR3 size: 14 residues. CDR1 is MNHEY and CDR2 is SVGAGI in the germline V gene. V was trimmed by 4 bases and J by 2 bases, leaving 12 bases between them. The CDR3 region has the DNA TGTGCCAGCAGTTCCTTGTTCCCCCCCTACGAGCAGTACTTC. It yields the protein CASSSLFPPYEQYF.

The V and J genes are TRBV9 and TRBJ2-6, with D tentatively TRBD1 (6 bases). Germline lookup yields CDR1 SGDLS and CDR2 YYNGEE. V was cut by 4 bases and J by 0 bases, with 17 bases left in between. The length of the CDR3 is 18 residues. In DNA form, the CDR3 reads TGTGCCAGCAGCCCCCGACAGGCAACCCACTCTGGGGCCAACGTCCTGACTTTC. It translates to CASSPRQATHSGANVLTF. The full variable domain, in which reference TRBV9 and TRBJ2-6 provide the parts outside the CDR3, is DSGVTQTPKHLITATGQRVTLRCSPRSGDLSVYWYQQSLDQGLQFLIQYYNGEERAKGNILERFSAQQFPDLHSELNLSSLELGDSALYFCASSPRQATHSGANVLTFGAGSRLTVL.

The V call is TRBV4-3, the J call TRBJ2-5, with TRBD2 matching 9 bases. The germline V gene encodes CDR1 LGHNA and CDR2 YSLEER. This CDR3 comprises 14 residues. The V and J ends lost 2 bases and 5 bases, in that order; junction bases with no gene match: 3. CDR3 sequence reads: CASSQRLAGETQYF. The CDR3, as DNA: TGCGCCAGCAGCCAAAGGCTAGCGGGGGAGACCCAGTACTTC.

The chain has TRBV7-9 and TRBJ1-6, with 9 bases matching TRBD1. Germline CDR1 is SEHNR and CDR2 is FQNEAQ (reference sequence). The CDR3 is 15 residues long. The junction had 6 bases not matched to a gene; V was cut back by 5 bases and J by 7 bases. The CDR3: CASSTLGTGNSPLHF. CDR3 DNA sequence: TGTGCCAGCAGCACGTTAGGGACAGGGAATTCACCCCTCCACTTT.

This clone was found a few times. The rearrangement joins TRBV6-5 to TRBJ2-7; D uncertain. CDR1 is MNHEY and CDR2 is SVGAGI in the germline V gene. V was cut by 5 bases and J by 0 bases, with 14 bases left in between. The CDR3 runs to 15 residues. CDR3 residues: CASSATLESSYEQYF. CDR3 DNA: TGTGCCAGCAGTGCTACGTTAGAAAGCTCCTACGAGCAGTACTTC.

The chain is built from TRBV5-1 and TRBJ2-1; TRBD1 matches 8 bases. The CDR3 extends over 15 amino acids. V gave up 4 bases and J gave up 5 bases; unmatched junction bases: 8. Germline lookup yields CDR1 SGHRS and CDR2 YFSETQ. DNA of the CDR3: TGCGCCAGCAGCCCTGGGTCCAGGGGGCACAATGAGCAGTTCTTC. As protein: CASSPGSRGHNEQFF.

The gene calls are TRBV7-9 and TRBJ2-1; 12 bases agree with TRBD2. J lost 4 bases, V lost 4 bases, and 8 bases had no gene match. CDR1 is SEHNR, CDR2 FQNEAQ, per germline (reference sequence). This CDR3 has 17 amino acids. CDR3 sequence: CASSSRLAGVGYNEQFF. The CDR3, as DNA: TGTGCCAGCAGCTCCCGACTAGCGGGAGTTGGTTACAATGAGCAGTTCTTC.

The CDR3 protein is CASSSGTYNQPQHF. DNA of the CDR3: TGTGCCAGCAGCTCCGGGACATATAATCAGCCCCAGCATTTT. V gene TRBV28 combines with J gene TRBJ1-5; maybe TRBD1 (6 bases). Germline V gene sequence: CDR1 MDHEN, CDR2 SYDVKM. Trimming left V 6 bases short and J 4 bases short, with 13 bases between. The CDR3 contains 14 residues.

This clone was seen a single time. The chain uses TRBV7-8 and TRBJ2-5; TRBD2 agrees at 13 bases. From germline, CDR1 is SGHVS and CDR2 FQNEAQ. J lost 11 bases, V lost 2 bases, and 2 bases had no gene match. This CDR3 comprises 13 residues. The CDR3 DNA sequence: TGTGCCAGCAGCTTATCGACTAGCGGGGGGCAGTACTTC. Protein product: CASSLSTSGGQYF.

CDR3 sequence reads: CASSFSEVGGEQFF. The CDR3 nucleotides are TGTGCCAGCAGTTTTTCTGAGGTTGGCGGTGAGCAGTTCTTC. The rearrangement uses TRBV28 and TRBJ2-1; D is unclear. Trimming shortened V by 3 bases and J by 9 bases, and 15 bases separated the two germline ends. CDR3 length: 14 amino acids. Looked up from germline, CDR1 is MDHEN and CDR2 is SYDVKM.

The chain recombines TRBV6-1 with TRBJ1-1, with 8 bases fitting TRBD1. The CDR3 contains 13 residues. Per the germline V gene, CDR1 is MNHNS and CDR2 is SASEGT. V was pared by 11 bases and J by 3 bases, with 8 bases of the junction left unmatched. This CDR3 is CAGRQGRDTEAFF. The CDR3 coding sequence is TGTGCCGGGCGACAGGGGCGGGACACTGAAGCTTTCTTT.

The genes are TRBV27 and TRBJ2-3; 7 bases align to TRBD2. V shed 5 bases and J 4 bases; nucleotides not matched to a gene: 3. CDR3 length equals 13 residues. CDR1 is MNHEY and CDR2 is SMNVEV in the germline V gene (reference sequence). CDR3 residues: CASSRAGSDTQYF. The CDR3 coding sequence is TGTGCCAGCAGTCGAGCGGGATCAGATACGCAGTATTTT.

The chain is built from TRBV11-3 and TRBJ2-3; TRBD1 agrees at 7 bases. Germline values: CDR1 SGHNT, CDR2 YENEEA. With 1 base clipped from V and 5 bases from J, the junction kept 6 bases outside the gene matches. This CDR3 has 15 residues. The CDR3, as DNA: TGTGCCAGCAGCTTAGGATCGACAGGGAGAGATACGCAGTATTTT. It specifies CASSLGSTGRDTQYF.

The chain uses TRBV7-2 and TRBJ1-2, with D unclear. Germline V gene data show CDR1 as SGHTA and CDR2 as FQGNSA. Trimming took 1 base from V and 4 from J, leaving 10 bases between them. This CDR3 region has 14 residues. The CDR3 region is CASSLEVSSYGYTF. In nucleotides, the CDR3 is TGTGCCAGCAGCTTAGAAGTCTCCAGCTATGGCTACACCTTC.

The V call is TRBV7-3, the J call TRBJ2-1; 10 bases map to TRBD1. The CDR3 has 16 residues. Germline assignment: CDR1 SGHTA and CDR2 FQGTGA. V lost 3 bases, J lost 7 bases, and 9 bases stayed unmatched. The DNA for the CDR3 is TGTGCCAGCAGCTTTCCGGGACAGGGGAGCCGTAATGAGCAGTTCTTC. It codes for CASSFPGQGSRNEQFF.

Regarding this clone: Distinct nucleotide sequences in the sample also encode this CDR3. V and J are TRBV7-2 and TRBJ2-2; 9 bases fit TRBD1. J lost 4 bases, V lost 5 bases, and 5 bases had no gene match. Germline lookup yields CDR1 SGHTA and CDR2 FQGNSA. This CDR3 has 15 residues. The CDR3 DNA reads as TGTGCCAGCAGCCCCGGGACAGGGAGCACCGGGGAGCTGTTTTTT. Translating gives CASSPGTGSTGELFF.

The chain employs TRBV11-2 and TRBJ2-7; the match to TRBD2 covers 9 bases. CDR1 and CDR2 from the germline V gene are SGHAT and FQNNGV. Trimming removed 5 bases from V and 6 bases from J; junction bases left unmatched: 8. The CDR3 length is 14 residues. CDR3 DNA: TGTGCCAGCAGCCCGGGACTAGCATCTCTCGAGCAGTACTTC. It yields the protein CASSPGLASLEQYF.

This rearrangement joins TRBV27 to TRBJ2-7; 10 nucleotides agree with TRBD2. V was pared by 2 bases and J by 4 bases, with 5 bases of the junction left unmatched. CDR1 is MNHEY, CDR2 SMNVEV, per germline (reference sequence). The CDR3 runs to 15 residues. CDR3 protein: CASSLIGTSEYEQYF. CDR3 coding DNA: TGTGCCAGCAGTTTAATTGGGACTAGCGAGTACGAGCAGTACTTC.

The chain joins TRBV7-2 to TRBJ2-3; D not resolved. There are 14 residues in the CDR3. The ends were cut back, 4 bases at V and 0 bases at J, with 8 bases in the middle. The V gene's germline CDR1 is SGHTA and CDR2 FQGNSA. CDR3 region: CASSSRSSTDTQYF. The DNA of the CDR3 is TGTGCCAGCAGCTCGAGATCTAGCACAGATACGCAGTATTTT. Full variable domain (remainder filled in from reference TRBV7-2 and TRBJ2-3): GAGVSQSPSNKVTEKGKDVELRCDPISGHTALYWYRQSLGQGLEFLIYFQGNSAPDKSGLPSDRFSAERTGGSVSTLTIQRTQQEDSAVYLCASSSRSSTDTQYFGPGTRLTVL.

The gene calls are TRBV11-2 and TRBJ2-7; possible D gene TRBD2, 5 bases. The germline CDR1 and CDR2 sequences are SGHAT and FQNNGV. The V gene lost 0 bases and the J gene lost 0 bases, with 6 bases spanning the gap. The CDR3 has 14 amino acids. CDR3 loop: CASSLDSVSYEQYF. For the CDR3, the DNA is TGTGCCAGCAGCTTAGATAGCGTCTCCTACGAGCAGTACTTC. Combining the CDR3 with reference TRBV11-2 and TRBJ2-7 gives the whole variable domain EAGVAQSPRYKIIEKRQSVAFWCNPISGHATLYWYQQILGQGPKLLIQFQNNGVVDDSQLPKDRFSAERLKGVDSTLKIQPAKLEDSAVYLCASSLDSVSYEQYFGPGTRLTVT.

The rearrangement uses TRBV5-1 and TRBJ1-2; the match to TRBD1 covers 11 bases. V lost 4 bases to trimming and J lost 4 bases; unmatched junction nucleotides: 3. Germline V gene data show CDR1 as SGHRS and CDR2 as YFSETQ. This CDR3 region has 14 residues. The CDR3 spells CASSTGTGGYGYTF. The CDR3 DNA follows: TGCGCCAGCAGCACCGGGACAGGGGGCTATGGCTACACCTTC.

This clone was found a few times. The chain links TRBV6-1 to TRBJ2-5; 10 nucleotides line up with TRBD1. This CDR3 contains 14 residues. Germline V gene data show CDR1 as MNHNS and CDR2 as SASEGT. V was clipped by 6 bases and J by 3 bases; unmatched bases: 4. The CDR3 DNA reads TGTGCCAGCAGCCTGGACAGGGGGAAAGAGACCCAGTACTTC. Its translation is CASSLDRGKETQYF.

CDR3 bases: TGTGCCAGCTCAAAAGGGGCACCTAATCAGCCCCAGCATTTT. It is translated as CASSKGAPNQPQHF. The chain employs TRBV18 and TRBJ1-5; TRBD1 is a possible D gene (5 bases). Trimming took off 5 bases at V and 4 bases at J, with 12 bases between the two ends. The CDR3 covers 14 residues. Germline V CDR1 and CDR2: KGHSH, LQKENI.